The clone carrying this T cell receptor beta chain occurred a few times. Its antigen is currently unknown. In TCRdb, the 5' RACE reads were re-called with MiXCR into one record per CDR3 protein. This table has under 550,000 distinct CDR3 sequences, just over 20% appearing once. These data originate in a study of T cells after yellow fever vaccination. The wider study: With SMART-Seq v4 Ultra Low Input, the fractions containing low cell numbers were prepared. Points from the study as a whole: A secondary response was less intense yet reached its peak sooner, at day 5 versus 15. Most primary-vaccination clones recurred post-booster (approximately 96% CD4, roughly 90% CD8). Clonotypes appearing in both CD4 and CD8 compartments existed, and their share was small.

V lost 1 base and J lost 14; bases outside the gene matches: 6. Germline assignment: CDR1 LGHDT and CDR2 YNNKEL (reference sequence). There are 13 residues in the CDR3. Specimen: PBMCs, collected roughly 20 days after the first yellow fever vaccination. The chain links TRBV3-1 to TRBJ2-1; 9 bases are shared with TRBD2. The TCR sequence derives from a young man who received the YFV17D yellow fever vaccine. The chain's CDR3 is CASSQAAGGMEFF. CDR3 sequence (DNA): TGTGCCAGCAGCCAAGCAGCGGGGGGAATGGAGTTCTTC.